The next 10 T cell receptor beta chains were all read from a single sample in a study of patients and donors after allogeneic stem cell transplantation. TCRdb ran MiXCR on the RT-PCR reads and lists one entry per CDR3 protein. The data contain 70,000 or so distinct CDR3 sequences, about a quarter of them singletons. Material: blood, either unsorted or a sorted T cell fraction (not recorded which). These receptors originate from a human donor who was either an allogeneic HSCT recipient or a stem cell or donor lymphocyte infusion donor (not recorded which). It is not recorded whose cells these are; they may come from a transplant donor.

The chain combines TRBV20-1 with TRBJ1-2, with 9 bases matching TRBD1. Germline V CDR1 and CDR2: DFQATT, SNEGSKA (reference sequence). V lost 2 bases and J lost 0; bases outside the gene matches: 10. The CDR3 contains 17 residues. The CDR3: CSARSGTGSRTNYGYTF. The CDR3 bases are TGCAGTGCTAGAAGTGGGACAGGGTCTAGGACTAACTATGGCTACACCTTC.

This clonotype was counted only a few times. The V call is TRBV20-1, the J call TRBJ2-7; D perhaps matches TRBD1 (6 bases). Trimming stripped 2 bases from V and 3 bases from J, with 8 bases between. CDR1 and CDR2 from the germline V gene are DFQATT and SNEGSKA (reference sequence). The length of the CDR3 is 12 residues. CDR3 bases: TGCAGTGCTAGACGGGACAACTACGAGCAGTACTTC. Translating gives CSARRDNYEQYF.

This clonotype has just a few counts. This chain links TRBV5-1 with TRBJ2-7, with 9 positions matching TRBD1. This CDR3 spans 14 amino acids. V shed 5 bases, J shed 1 base, and the junction held 4 bases outside the gene matches. The germline V gene encodes CDR1 SGHRS and CDR2 YFSETQ. CDR3 sequence (DNA): TGCGCCAGCAGAGGGACAGGGAGTTCCTACGAGCAGTACTTC. This codes for CASRGTGSSYEQYF.

J is TRBJ2-7 and V is TRBV20-1, with unresolved D. The CDR3 totals 13 residues. Germline CDR1 and CDR2: DFQATT and SNEGSKA (reference sequence). Trimming removed 5 bases at V and 2 bases at J, with 13 bases between. The CDR3 nucleotides read TGCAGTGCTGAGGCCTACGCACCCTACGAGCAGTACTTC. Protein product: CSAEAYAPYEQYF.

This clonotype was counted only a few times. V is TRBV29-1 and J is TRBJ1-4; 9 nucleotides agree with TRBD1. After removal of 5 bases from V and 5 bases from J, the junction contained 9 bases not matched to a gene. CDR1 and CDR2 (germline): SQVTM, ANQGSEA. The CDR3 runs to 15 residues. The CDR3 sequence is CSVSSTGTGNEKLFF. As DNA, the CDR3 is TGCAGCGTTAGTAGTACCGGGACAGGGAATGAAAAACTGTTTTTT.

The sample holds a few counts of this clonotype. This rearrangement joins TRBV5-1 to TRBJ2-2, with D perhaps assigned TRBD1 or TRBD2 (6 bases each). The CDR3 runs 14 residues. Trimming left V 2 bases short and J 7 bases short, with 12 bases between. Germline values: CDR1 SGHRS, CDR2 YFSETQ. This CDR3 is CASSFNGGHGELFF. CDR3 nucleotide sequence: TGCGCCAGCAGCTTCAACGGGGGCCACGGGGAGCTGTTTTTT.

In its sample, this clonotype was seen a few times. One junction end disagrees with the germline gene, perhaps due to a read error. The V gene is TRBV10-3, the J gene TRBJ1-1; D is unresolved. From germline, CDR1 is ENHRY and CDR2 SYGVKD. The CDR3 covers 13 residues. The CDR3 loop reads CAISRHTNTEASF. CDR3 nucleotides: TGTGCCATCAGCCGACACACGAACACTGAAGCTTCCTTT.

The count of this clonotype is one. The chain carries TRBV13 and TRBJ2-1; unclear D gene. Germline V gene sequence: CDR1 PRHDT, CDR2 FYEKMQ (reference sequence). This CDR3 contains 16 residues. V lost 5 bases and J lost 0, with 14 bases in between. CDR3 loop: CASSAIIGLSYNEQFF. The CDR3 nucleotides read TGTGCCAGCAGCGCCATAATAGGGCTCTCCTACAATGAGCAGTTCTTC.

The chain couples TRBV5-1 to TRBJ1-1; D not certain. Trimming removed 5 bases from V and 1 base from J, with 6 bases in between. This CDR3 spans 12 amino acids. CDR1 is SGHRS and CDR2 is YFSETQ in the germline V gene. The CDR3 coding sequence is TGCGCCAGCAGGACGGCGAACACTGAAGCTTTCTTT. Protein sequence: CASRTANTEAFF.

Written as DNA, the CDR3 is TGTGCCAGCAGTTTTGACAGGGCTCAGTACGAGCAGTACTTC. This gives the protein CASSFDRAQYEQYF. The chain has TRBV12-3 or TRBV12-4 and TRBJ2-7, with 7 nucleotides matching TRBD1. Unmatched junction bases numbered 6, after V lost 3 bases and J lost 4 bases. The CDR3 spans 14 residues.